The TCR beta chain described here comes from a study of blood T cell repertoires in COVID-19. Study in general: Samples of COVID-19 (acute and convalescent) were obtained from the United States, Italy and Spain. PBMCs, B-cell-depleted T cells, or T cells were the source of the cDNA or gDNA that made up the material.

The V end lost 8 bases, the J end lost 6 bases, and 16 bases lay between the germline ends. The CDR3 has 14 residues. Germline CDR1 and CDR2: LNHDA and SQIVND (reference sequence). In the original processing: Amplification of reference gene primers provided the estimated nucleated cell counts. TCRdb's copy holds only in-frame clones and misses some; the assay was immunoSEQ multiplex PCR. V and J calls and clone size are copied from that table; D and trimming were computed from the DNA. The table lists around 160,000 clones, roughly 82% of them singletons, with about 15% in the top ten. The J gene is TRBJ1-4, the V gene TRBV19; D ambiguous. This clonotype originated in a human donor with acute or convalescent COVID-19. The donor label of this sample is uncertain. Sequencing was performed on peripheral blood. CDR3 residues: CASLPRGGDEKLFF. CDR3 in DNA: TGTGCCAGTTTACCCCGGGGTGGAGATGAAAAACTGTTTTTT. The full variable domain, its missing parts supplied by reference TRBV19 and TRBJ1-4, is DGGITQSPKYLFRKEGQNVTLSCEQNLNHDAMYWYRQDPGQGLRLIYYSQIVNDFQKGDIAEGYSVSREKKESFPLTVTSAQKNPTAFYLCASLPRGGDEKLFFGSGTQLSVL.